This T cell receptor (beta chain) was obtained from a study of human CD4 T cells and Enterobacteriaceae (dated by TCRdb to between 2020 and 2021). The paper as a whole reports these results and caveats: Reactivity of ex vivo clonotypes was inferred only by matching nucleotide sequences to CFSE-low cultures from the same donors. In ex vivo samples, clonotypes with broad cross-reactivity seemed more expanded than specific clonotypes, as 11 of 19 and most of the roughly 30 fell within the top 5%.

On a FACSAria III, memory CD4+ T cells were FACS-sorted to over 98% purity, defined as all CD4+ cells except CD45RA+CCR7+CD95- naive cells. Blood from healthy donors was obtained from blood donation centers in Switzerland. Total CD4+ T cells and monocytes were enriched by positive selection with CD4 and CD14 magnetic microbeads. Before sorting, CD8+, CD14+, CD16+, CD56+, CD19+ and CD25-bright cells were excluded. To assess in vivo expansion of bacteria-reactive clonotypes, total memory CD4+ T cells from a couple of blood donors were sequenced directly ex vivo. Isolation of peripheral blood mononuclear cells from donor blood was performed with Ficoll-Paque Plus. Concerning this clone itself: There is no known antigen for this receptor. Base qualities are not recorded, but no much larger clone differs from it by a single base.

Ex vivo total memory CD4+ samples were sequenced at deep level, with detection sensitivity of one cell in 200,000. Genomic DNA was extracted from cell pellets with the QIAamp DNA Micro Kit, and its quantity and purity were checked by spectrophotometry. The immunoSEQ multiplex PCR assay was used to amplify TCR Vbeta CDR3 regions. The Illumina HiSeq platform was used to sequence the amplicons. Retrieved sequences were 87 nucleotides long and contained the CDR3 region. In the paper's pipeline: A clonotype was defined as a unique productive TCR Vbeta nucleotide sequence and was quantified by productive template frequency from ImmunoSEQ Analyzer V3.0. Expanded clonotypes were defined by a threshold at the top 5th percentile of each frequency-ranked repertoire. Repertoire overlap was calculated as Chao-Jaccard with the R package fossil and was visualized by nonmetric multidimensional scaling with the R package MASS. The table comes from immuneACCESS by way of TCRdb, which keeps in-frame sequences with V and J called. Part of the clones is missing from these tables; in studies checked, under half for an unresolved V gene and the rest for unknown reasons. That table furnishes V, J and clone size, whereas the DNA furnished D and trimming. The sample table lists some 29,000 clones, approximately 84% of them with a count of one. The top ten clonotypes cover around 1.7% of the sample.

The CDR3 numbers 14 residues from cysteine through phenylalanine. CDR3 DNA is the only sequence kept; it has 42 bases, read in frame from the first base. V lost 10 bases and J lost 0 bases, and the count of bases not matched to a germline gene is 9. The germline V gene encodes CDR1 MNHNY and CDR2 SVGAGI (reference sequence). The sample consisted of memory CD4+ T cells from blood. The cell subset or site label corresponds to: total memory CD4 T cells sorted directly ex vivo, unstimulated. The clonotype was recovered from a human donor in good health. Rearrangement joined TRBV6-6 to TRBJ2-7; TRBD2 lines up with 7 middle nucleotides. The nucleotide sequence reads as follows: TGTGCCACCAAGCGGGGCCAAAACTCCTACGAGCAGTACTTC. Its translation is CATKRGQNSYEQYF.